A single sample is the source of the 5 T cell receptor beta chains below, sequenced in a study of cytomegalovirus exposure and HLA in healthy donors (dated by TCRdb to 2015 to 2018). Libraries were built with the immunoSEQ multiplex PCR assay. For the multiplex PCR, a mixture combining 60 forward primers for TCR Vbeta segments and 13 reverse primers for TCR Jbeta segments was used. TCRdb holds this immuneACCESS table with in-frame rearrangements only. Some clones are missing; in checked studies, unresolved V genes explain under half, and the rest has no known cause. This sample lists about 120,000 clones; 75% were detected once. The ten largest clones add up to roughly 3% of the sample. The sequencing input was PBMCs. Receptors originate from a woman aged 40 to 50 in good health and CMV-seropositive.

The chain couples TRBV4-2 to TRBJ1-2; TRBD1 agrees at 7 bases. From germline, CDR1 is LGHNA and CDR2 YNFKEQ. The CDR3 runs to 13 residues. The J segment lost 7 bases and the V segment lost 2 bases, leaving 4 bases of the junction unmatched. The CDR3 DNA reads as TGTGCCAGCAGCCAAACAGGGGTTGCTGGCTACACCTTC. This sequence encodes CASSQTGVAGYTF.

The chain is built from TRBV5-1 and TRBJ2-1; 9 nucleotides line up with TRBD1. The CDR3 length is 14 residues. In germline, CDR1 is SGHRS, CDR2 YFSETQ. V lost 5 bases, J lost 8 bases, and 8 bases stayed unmatched. The CDR3 DNA reads TGCGCCAGCAGGACCGGGACAGGGAGCGATGAGCAGTTCTTC. Protein: CASRTGTGSDEQFF.

J is TRBJ2-1 and V is TRBV27, with 11 bases identical to TRBD2. The length of the CDR3 is 15 residues. Germline V gives CDR1 MNHEY, CDR2 SMNVEV (reference sequence). The trim removed 3 bases at V and 10 bases at J, leaving 8 bases unmatched. CDR3 amino acids: CASSFVSGGAKEQFF. CDR3 in DNA: TGTGCCAGCAGTTTCGTTAGCGGGGGGGCGAAAGAGCAGTTCTTC.

The gene calls are TRBV4-3 and TRBJ1-1, with D unresolved. The CDR3 length is 13 residues. Germline values: CDR1 LGHNA, CDR2 YSLEER. V gave up 1 base and J gave up 2 bases, with 5 bases separating them. The CDR3 protein is CASSQGSNTEAFF. For the CDR3, the DNA is TGCGCCAGCAGCCAAGGCAGTAACACTGAAGCTTTCTTT.

J is TRBJ2-3 and V is TRBV28; D unclear. Germline values: CDR1 MDHEN, CDR2 SYDVKM. V lost 4 bases to trimming and J lost 4 bases, with 15 bases between them. The CDR3 is made up of 15 amino acids. CDR3 nucleotides: TGTGCCAGCAGTTCCAGGCCCTTAGGATCAGATACGCAGTATTTT. Amino acid sequence: CASSSRPLGSDTQYF.